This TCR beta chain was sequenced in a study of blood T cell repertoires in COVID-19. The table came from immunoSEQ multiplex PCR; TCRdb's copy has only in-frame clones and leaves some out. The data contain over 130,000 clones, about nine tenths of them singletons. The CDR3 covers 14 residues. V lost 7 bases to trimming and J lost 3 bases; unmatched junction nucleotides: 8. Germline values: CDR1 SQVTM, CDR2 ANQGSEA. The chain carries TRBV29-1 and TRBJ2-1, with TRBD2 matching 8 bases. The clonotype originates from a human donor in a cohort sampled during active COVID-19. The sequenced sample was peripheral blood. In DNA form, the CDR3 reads TGCAGCGGTGTGGGGAGCGGGGGCTACAATGAGCAGTTCTTC. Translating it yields CSGVGSGGYNEQFF.